The clone carrying this T cell receptor beta chain came up once. The data were produced by immunoSEQ multiplex PCR, yet TCRdb's version contains in-frame clones alone and is incomplete. The sample records 65,000 to 70,000 clones, roughly 84% being singletons. The sample belongs to a study of blood T cell repertoires in COVID-19. Study information: Sample material is recorded as cDNA or gDNA derived from T cells, B-cell-depleted T cells, or PBMCs.

The germline V gene has CDR1 MNHEY and CDR2 SVGAGI. Trimming took 0 bases from V and 10 from J; bases not matched to a gene: 7. CDR3 length equals 16 residues. The rearrangement joins TRBV6-5 to TRBJ1-6; 9 nucleotides align to TRBD1. The sequencing input was peripheral blood. This TCR was sampled from a woman aged 55-69 years with acute or convalescent COVID-19. Written as DNA, the CDR3 is TGTGCCAGCAGTTACTCTACAGGGGGCGCGGGATCACCCCTCCACTTT. Encoded protein: CASSYSTGGAGSPLHF.